These 6 T cell receptor beta chains were all obtained from the same sample, sequenced in a study of shared clonotypes between healthy human individuals. Assay used: immunoSEQ multiplex PCR; TCRdb lists only in-frame clones, some missing. The table includes fewer than 2.5 million clones, roughly 93% detected once. The sequencing input was naive CD4+ T cells from PBMCs. The subset denotes: CD45RA+ positively selected. These receptors were collected from a man in his late teens or twenties in good health. Some clones in this sample may be carry-over from other donors' samples.

The CDR3 DNA follows: TGTGCCAGCAGCCAGGGCAGCCTCTATGGCTACACCTTC. This encodes CASSQGSLYGYTF. The chain has TRBV14 and TRBJ1-2; unclear D gene. Germline V gene lookup returns CDR1 SGHDN and CDR2 FVKESK. This CDR3 region has 13 residues. Trimming stripped 3 bases from V and 4 bases from J, with 9 bases between.

The V and J genes are TRBV28 and TRBJ1-5; no clear D. Looked up from germline, CDR1 is MDHEN and CDR2 is SYDVKM. V lost 6 bases to trimming and J lost 4 bases, with 13 bases between them. The CDR3 totals 14 residues. CDR3 sequence (DNA): TGTGCCAGCAGGGGCATATTAGGAAATCAGCCCCAGCATTTT. Protein: CASRGILGNQPQHF.

The rearrangement links TRBV4-1 to TRBJ1-2; TRBD1 matches 8 bases. The length of the CDR3 is 14 residues. V was pared by 6 bases and J by 4 bases, with 7 bases of the junction left unmatched. The V gene's germline CDR1 is MGHRA and CDR2 YSYEKL. CDR3 in DNA: TGCGCCAGCAGTCAGGACAGGGCTTCCTATGGCTACACCTTC. Its translation: CASSQDRASYGYTF.

The gene calls are TRBV5-6 and TRBJ2-5; 7 nucleotides match TRBD2. CDR3 length: 13 residues. Germline CDR1 and CDR2: SGHDT and YYEEEE. V lost 3 bases to trimming and J lost 7 bases; unmatched junction nucleotides: 6. CDR3 bases: TGTGCCAGCAGCTGGGAGGGACGGTGGACCCAGTACTTC. Its protein product is CASSWEGRWTQYF.

The chain employs TRBV5-4 and TRBJ2-3, with D perhaps TRBD2 (6 bases). This CDR3 spans 16 amino acids. Germline CDR1 and CDR2: SGHNT and YYREEE (reference sequence). V was trimmed by 2 bases and J by 4 bases, leaving 17 bases between them. The CDR3 DNA is TGTGCCAGCAGCTTTTTGGGGGGACTTAAATCAGATACGCAGTATTTT. The encoded protein is CASSFLGGLKSDTQYF.

The rearrangement uses TRBV6-5 and TRBJ2-7, with D perhaps assigned TRBD1 or TRBD2 (6 bases each). Between the trimmed V and J ends, which lost 8 bases and 6 bases, there was a span of 20 bases. The CDR3 length is 14 residues. Germline lookup yields CDR1 MNHEY and CDR2 SVGAGI. This CDR3 reads CASGVGGLPSEQYF. CDR3 coding DNA: TGTGCCAGCGGCGTGGGGGGCCTACCCTCCGAGCAGTACTTC.